The 22 T cell receptor beta chains below come from one sample, sequenced in a study of Ad26.COV2.S vaccination and SARS-CoV-2 variants. TCRdb's copy holds only in-frame clones and misses some; the assay was immunoSEQ multiplex PCR. The data show over 100,000 clones, with around 80% seen just once and 15% to 20% held by the top ten. The specimen was peripheral blood, collected after recovery from COVID-19. These receptors were taken from a human donor who had recovered from COVID-19.

This sequence joins TRBV2 and TRBJ1-1, with D maybe TRBD1 (5 bases). Germline CDR1 is SNHLY and CDR2 is FYNNEI. Trimming took off 3 bases at V and 3 bases at J, with 11 bases between the two ends. The CDR3 contains 14 residues. CDR3 region: CASSELGPHTEAFF. DNA of the CDR3: TGTGCCAGCAGTGAGTTGGGGCCCCACACTGAAGCTTTCTTT. The full variable domain, in which reference TRBV2 and TRBJ1-1 provide the parts outside the CDR3, is EPEVTQTPSHQVTQMGQEVILRCVPISNHLYFYWYRQILGQKVEFLVSFYNNEISEKSEIFDDQFSVERPDGSNFTLKIRSTKLEDSAMYFCASSELGPHTEAFFGQGTRLTVV.

The chain carries TRBV11-3 and TRBJ2-7; D ambiguous. This CDR3 has 12 residues. V lost 1 base, J lost 6 bases, and 7 bases lay in between. The germline V gene encodes CDR1 SGHNT and CDR2 YENEEA. The CDR3 loop is CASSLGGGEQYF. The CDR3 nucleotides are TGTGCCAGCAGCTTAGGGGGTGGCGAGCAGTACTTC.

The chain is built from TRBV5-6 and TRBJ2-3, with 13 bases matching TRBD2. Germline assignment: CDR1 SGHDT and CDR2 YYEEEE. The CDR3 is 16 amino acids. V shed 3 bases, J shed 5 bases, and the junction held 6 bases outside the gene matches. The CDR3: CASSSKRLAGGDTQYF. The CDR3 DNA reads as TGTGCCAGCAGCTCAAAACGACTAGCGGGGGGAGATACGCAGTATTTT.

V usage is TRBV5-1 and J usage is TRBJ2-7, with D possibly matching TRBD1 (5 bases). Germline V gives CDR1 SGHRS, CDR2 YFSETQ. CDR3 length: 15 amino acids. V was clipped by 3 bases and J by 2 bases, with 15 bases between them. CDR3 protein: CASSSPTVSTYEQYF. DNA for the CDR3: TGCGCCAGCAGCTCCCCGACAGTCTCAACCTACGAGCAGTACTTC.

This clone came up a few times. The rearrangement links TRBV21-1 to TRBJ1-6; the table's D call, TRBD1, has no DNA check behind it. TRBV21-1 is annotated as a pseudogene. This CDR3 is 15 amino acids long. CDR3 sequence reads: CASSAWDRDNSPLHF. CDR3 nucleotide sequence: TGTGCCAGCAGCGCGTGGGACAGGGATAATTCACCCCTCCACTTT.

This chain links TRBV6-5 with TRBJ1-1; TRBD1 aligns across 10 bases. After removal of 2 bases from V and 1 base from J, the junction contained 4 bases not matched to a gene. The CDR3 sequence is 16 residues long. Per germline, CDR1 MNHEY and CDR2 SVGAGI. The CDR3 protein is CASSYGTGVPNTEAFF. The CDR3 DNA sequence: TGTGCCAGCAGTTACGGGACAGGGGTCCCGAACACTGAAGCTTTCTTT.

J is TRBJ1-6 and V is TRBV12-3 or TRBV12-4, with 7 bases that match TRBD1. This CDR3 contains 13 residues. Trimming removed 2 bases from V and 14 bases from J; junction bases left unmatched: 6. This chain's CDR3 is CASSLTGERTLHF. CDR3 sequence (DNA): TGTGCCAGCAGTTTAACAGGGGAGAGGACCCTCCACTTT.

The chain couples TRBV2 to TRBJ1-2; D is undetermined. Trimming removed 9 bases at V and 0 bases at J, with 11 bases between. The CDR3 contains 13 residues. Germline V gene lookup returns CDR1 SNHLY and CDR2 FYNNEI. DNA for the CDR3: TGTGCCAGTCACCGGAGTACTAACTATGGCTACACCTTC. Its protein is CASHRSTNYGYTF.

The rearrangement uses TRBV4-1 and TRBJ2-6; D not resolved. This CDR3 has 15 amino acids. With 5 bases removed from V and 2 bases from J, the gap between germline ends came to 10 bases. Germline V CDR1 and CDR2: MGHRA, YSYEKL. The CDR3 DNA sequence: TGCGCCAGCAGCACCGGTGTCCCTGGGGCCAACGTCCTGACTTTC. Its translation: CASSTGVPGANVLTF.

The genes are TRBV28 and TRBJ2-1; tentatively, D is TRBD1 (6 bases). The CDR3 totals 14 residues. V lost 3 bases and J 9 bases, leaving 15 bases between the germline ends. CDR1 and CDR2 from the germline V gene are MDHEN and SYDVKM. The CDR3 region has the DNA TGTGCCAGCAGTTTGCGAAATAGGGGGAGTGAGCAGTTCTTC. This codes for CASSLRNRGSEQFF.

This clone was recorded once. The rearrangement joins TRBV10-1 to TRBJ2-6; D is possibly TRBD2 (5 bases). Germline values: CDR1 WNHNN, CDR2 SYGVQD (reference sequence). The V end was cut by 3 bases, the J end by 2 bases, with 5 bases between. The CDR3 extends over 14 amino acids. This chain's CDR3 is CASSDGAGANVLTF. The CDR3 DNA reads as TGCGCCAGCAGTGACGGGGCTGGGGCCAACGTCCTGACTTTC.

This clone was seen just once. V usage is TRBV7-2 and J usage is TRBJ1-4, with 8 bases fitting TRBD1. J gave up 8 bases and V 3 bases, and 8 bases lay outside the gene matches. Germline CDR1 SGHTA, CDR2 FQGNSA. The CDR3 totals 15 residues. Here the CDR3 DNA reads TGTGCCAGCAGCTTCACACAGGGGGTTTACGAAAAACTGTTTTTT. Amino acids: CASSFTQGVYEKLFF.

The chain joins TRBV3-1 (or the pseudogene TRBV3-2) to TRBJ1-1, with 7 bases lining up with TRBD1. After removal of 2 bases from V and 5 bases from J, the junction contained 5 bases not matched to a gene. Germline CDR1 is LGHDT and CDR2 is YNNKEL (reference sequence). This CDR3 has 14 amino acids. CDR3 amino acids: CASSQTDRETEAFF. CDR3 coding DNA: TGTGCCAGCAGCCAAACAGACAGGGAAACTGAAGCTTTCTTT.

The chain has TRBV6-6 and TRBJ2-3, with D uncertain. Per the germline V gene, CDR1 is MNHNY and CDR2 is SVGAGI (reference sequence). Trimming cost V 3 bases and J 2 bases, with 9 bases left between them. The CDR3 is 14 amino acids. Here the CDR3 DNA reads TGTGCCAGCAGTTATTACGGAAACACAGATACGCAGTATTTT. Protein: CASSYYGNTDTQYF.

Remarks on this clone: Germline is not matched at one junction end, which may reflect a read error. In DNA form, the CDR3 reads TGTGCCAGCAGCTTAGTTAGCGGGGGTGGTCTGGTTTTT. Protein sequence: CASSLVSGGGLVF. The V call is TRBV7-2, the J call TRBJ2-3; TRBD2 aligns across 9 bases. This CDR3 has 13 amino acids. Germline-derived CDR1 and CDR2 are SGHTA and FQGNSA.

The V gene is TRBV3-1 (or the pseudogene TRBV3-2), the J gene TRBJ1-1; TRBD1 might be the D (6 bases). This CDR3 comprises 14 residues. V lost 4 bases and J lost 5, with 14 bases in between. CDR1 is LGHDT and CDR2 is YNNKEL in the germline V gene (reference sequence). CDR3 bases: TGTGCCAGCAGCCTAACCTCTAGGGGGACTGAAGCTTTCTTT. It specifies CASSLTSRGTEAFF.

With respect to this clone: This CDR3 is also generated by other DNA sequences in the sample. This chain uses TRBV5-1 with TRBJ1-1; 7 bases match TRBD1. Looked up from germline, CDR1 is SGHRS and CDR2 is YFSETQ. V gave up 6 bases and J gave up 1 base; unmatched junction bases: 3. This CDR3 has 13 amino acids. The CDR3 nucleotides read TGCGCCAGCAAGACAGGGTCGAACACTGAAGCTTTCTTT. It encodes CASKTGSNTEAFF.

The V and J genes are TRBV30 and TRBJ1-1; 7 bases map to TRBD1. V lost 1 base and J lost 3; bases outside the gene matches: 8. CDR3 length: 15 residues. CDR1 is GTSNPN, CDR2 SVGIG, per germline (reference sequence). CDR3 in DNA: TGTGCCTGGAGTGGTAGGGGGCGTAGGGACACTGAAGCTTTCTTT. Its protein product is CAWSGRGRRDTEAFF.

V usage is TRBV7-2 and J usage is TRBJ2-5; D is ambiguous. The CDR3 has 15 amino acids. CDR1 SGHTA and CDR2 FQGNSA come from the germline V gene. V shed 0 bases and J shed 5 bases, with 13 bases lying between them. The CDR3 DNA sequence: TGTGCCAGCAGCTTAGCGCCGCAGCGCCAGGAGACCCAGTACTTC. Its protein product is CASSLAPQRQETQYF.

This chain uses TRBV3-1 (or the pseudogene TRBV3-2) with TRBJ2-1; TRBD2 matches at 9 bases. The V gene's germline CDR1 is LGHDT and CDR2 YNNKEL (reference sequence). V shed 1 base and J 9 bases; nucleotides not matched to a gene: 10. CDR3 length: 16 residues. The CDR3 sequence: CASSQARAGGRSEQFF. Here the CDR3 DNA reads TGTGCCAGCAGCCAAGCTAGGGCGGGGGGGCGGAGTGAGCAGTTCTTC.

CDR3 region: CASARDRAENSPLHF. The CDR3 coding sequence is TGTGCCAGCGCCCGCGACAGGGCGGAGAATTCACCCCTCCACTTT. The rearrangement joins TRBV6-5 to TRBJ1-6, with 7 bases matching TRBD1. V lost 8 bases to trimming and J lost 7 bases; unmatched junction nucleotides: 11. Germline V gives CDR1 MNHEY, CDR2 SVGAGI. CDR3 length: 15 amino acids.

This chain links TRBV7-3 with TRBJ1-6; TRBD1 might be the D (5 bases). Trimming took off 2 bases at V and 7 bases at J, with 12 bases between the two ends. This CDR3 spans 15 amino acids. Germline CDR1 SGHTA, CDR2 FQGTGA. The CDR3 coding sequence is TGTGCCAGCAGCTTAGGGCCAGGGCTGAATTCACCCCTCCACTTT. Amino acid sequence: CASSLGPGLNSPLHF.